Listed below are T cell receptor beta chains from one sample, sequenced in a study of T cells expressing NK-cell markers. TCRdb reanalyzed the 5' RACE reads and collapses them to one entry per CDR3 protein, without DNA. Its clone listing holds about 260,000 distinct CDR3 sequences. Sequencing was done on a sample of blood T cells: a sorted CD56 or NKG2C T cell subset, CD4+ or CD8+ T cells, or bulk PBMC T cells (not recorded which). Receptors were obtained from a man in his late teens or twenties in good health. CDR3s include the opening cysteine and the closing phenylalanine or tryptophan.

j_call v_call cdr3_aa
TRBJ2-7 TRBV12-3/TRBV12-4 CASSPGWDRSYEQYF
TRBJ1-4 TRBV7-8 CASSQSRGGNEKLFF
TRBJ1-1 TRBV11-2 CASSPSPDTEAFF
TRBJ1-1 TRBV29-1 CSVGSHLTTEAFF
TRBJ2-2 TRBV24-1 CATSESRTALRTGELFF
TRBJ2-7 TRBV12-3/TRBV12-4 CASSLMSGANSYEQYF
TRBJ2-5 TRBV4-2 CASSQGTSGRRETQYF
TRBJ1-6 TRBV12-3/TRBV12-4 CASSPSRGGNSPLHF
TRBJ2-7 TRBV11-3 CASSSGQGYEQYF
TRBJ2-1 TRBV11-2 CASSLGGPTYNEQFF
TRBJ2-2 TRBV7-8 CASSPSRTSALSGELFF
TRBJ2-1 TRBV10-3 CAITGGGNEQFF
TRBJ2-7 TRBV6-1 CASSRTTGTMEQYF
TRBJ2-6 TRBV10-3 CATRQSSGANVLTF